The 20 T cell receptor beta chains below come from one sample, sequenced in a study of OX40 agonist ivuxolimab in advanced cancers. Clones were read by immunoSEQ multiplex PCR, and TCRdb kept only the in-frame ones, dropping some. The sample lists approximately 100,000 clones, around 85% seen once, with under 0.55% in the top ten. The input for sequencing was CD4+ or CD8+ T cells sorted from blood, taken in a trial of the OX40 agonist ivuxolimab. Every receptor here comes from an adult with an advanced solid tumor such as melanoma, head and neck, liver or kidney cancer.

The chain uses TRBV5-1 and TRBJ2-5, with a tentative D call TRBD2 (5 bases). V gave up 0 bases and J gave up 5 bases, with 11 bases separating them. The CDR3 runs to 14 residues. Germline assignment: CDR1 SGHRS and CDR2 YFSETQ. The DNA of the CDR3 is TGCGCCAGCAGCTTGGAACTTGGAGGTGAGACCCAGTACTTC. Translation: CASSLELGGETQYF.

The rearrangement joins TRBV19 to TRBJ1-5; no reliable D call. V dropped 3 bases and J dropped 6 bases, with 12 bases sitting between them. Germline V gene data show CDR1 as LNHDA and CDR2 as SQIVND (reference sequence). This CDR3 is 14 amino acids long. The CDR3 bases are TGTGCCAGTAGTATCGAAGGGTCTGGTCAGCCCCAGCATTTT. Translation gives CASSIEGSGQPQHF.

With respect to this clone: Other DNA variants within this sample encode the same CDR3. This chain connects TRBV5-1 to TRBJ1-2; D is possibly TRBD1 (5 bases). V lost 2 bases to trimming and J lost 3 bases, with 11 bases between them. Germline assignment: CDR1 SGHRS and CDR2 YFSETQ. CDR3 length: 14 residues. CDR3 residues: CASSFRGADYGYTF. In DNA, the CDR3 is TGCGCCAGCAGCTTTAGGGGCGCCGACTATGGCTACACCTTC.

Written as DNA, the CDR3 is TGCGCCAGCGCTACGCTGGGGCAGGGCGGTTCACCCCTCCACTTT. Its protein product is CASATLGQGGSPLHF. V gene TRBV5-1 combines with J gene TRBJ1-6; D perhaps matches TRBD1 (5 bases). Germline lookup yields CDR1 SGHRS and CDR2 YFSETQ. This CDR3 is built from 15 residues. V lost 7 bases to trimming and J lost 9 bases, with 20 bases between them.

This clone was seen more than once but under ten times. This sequence joins TRBV7-9 and TRBJ1-6; D is possibly TRBD1 (5 bases). This CDR3 has 15 residues. Germline V CDR1 and CDR2: SEHNR, FQNEAQ (reference sequence). V dropped 6 bases and J dropped 7 bases, with 16 bases sitting between them. CDR3 amino acids: CASSYTRGSNSPLHF. For the CDR3, the DNA is TGTGCCAGCAGTTATACCCGGGGCTCCAATTCACCCCTCCACTTT.

The V gene is TRBV14, the J gene TRBJ2-5; no firm D call. This CDR3 region has 14 residues. Germline values: CDR1 SGHDN, CDR2 FVKESK. The V end lost 4 bases, the J end lost 7 bases, and 16 bases lay between the germline ends. The CDR3 loop reads CASSLRVSDGTQYF. CDR3 sequence (DNA): TGTGCCAGCAGCCTTCGGGTCTCTGACGGGACCCAGTACTTC. The variable domain in full, with the rest retrieved from reference TRBV14 and TRBJ2-5, is EAGVTQFPSHSVIEKGQTVTLRCDPISGHDNLYWYRRVMGKEIKFLLHFVKESKQDESGMPNNRFLAERTGGTYSTLKVQPAELEDSGVYFCASSLRVSDGTQYFGPGTRLLVL.

This chain connects TRBV2 to TRBJ1-1, with D tentatively TRBD1 (6 bases). The V and J ends lost 5 bases and 2 bases respectively, with 12 bases between them. This CDR3 comprises 14 residues. The germline V gene has CDR1 SNHLY and CDR2 FYNNEI. CDR3: CASSMVGGNTEAFF. CDR3 bases: TGTGCCAGCAGTATGGTAGGGGGTAACACTGAAGCTTTCTTT.

The CDR3: CASSLVGGAERYEQYF. DNA of the CDR3: TGTGCCAGCAGCTTAGTGGGGGGGGCAGAACGCTACGAGCAGTACTTC. The chain joins TRBV7-2 to TRBJ2-7, with TRBD2 as a possible D gene (7 bases). V shed 1 base and J shed 3 bases, with 16 bases lying between them. Germline V gene sequence: CDR1 SGHTA, CDR2 FQGNSA. The CDR3 has 16 amino acids.

This CDR3 is CASSPVTPGWGTDTQYF. The CDR3 coding sequence is TGTGCCAGCAGCCCCGTTACCCCGGGGTGGGGCACAGATACGCAGTATTTT. The chain links TRBV7-9 to TRBJ2-3; a weak D match, TRBD2 (5 bases). The V gene lost 5 bases and the J gene lost 1 base, with 19 bases spanning the gap. Germline loops: CDR1 SEHNR, CDR2 FQNEAQ (reference sequence). CDR3 length: 17 residues.

The chain joins TRBV4-1 to TRBJ2-5; D is uncertain. The CDR3 extends over 14 amino acids. Germline V gene lookup returns CDR1 MGHRA and CDR2 YSYEKL. The germline V and J ends were trimmed by 3 bases and 1 base, with 9 bases remaining between them. CDR3 in DNA: TGCGCCAGCAGCCAGCTCGAGTTCCAAGAGACCCAGTACTTC. Protein product: CASSQLEFQETQYF.

The chain carries TRBV19 and TRBJ1-5, with 10 bases matching TRBD1. The V gene's germline CDR1 is LNHDA and CDR2 SQIVND (reference sequence). CDR3 length: 14 residues. The V gene end was trimmed by 5 bases and the J gene end by 7 bases; junction bases not matched to a gene: 5. The CDR3 region has the DNA TGTGCCAGTAGTCTACGGGACAGGGGACAGCCCCAGCATTTT. Translated: CASSLRDRGQPQHF.

The genes are TRBV21-1 and TRBJ2-2; the table assigns TRBD1, which was not confirmed against the DNA. TRBV21-1 is shown as a pseudogene. The CDR3 loop spans 19 amino acids. CDR3: CASSNPQGTSKEYTGELFF. CDR3 nucleotide sequence: TGTGCCAGCAGCAACCCACAGGGTACATCGAAGGAGTACACCGGGGAGCTGTTTTTT.

The chain joins TRBV7-2 to TRBJ2-1; D ambiguous. The CDR3 loop spans 12 amino acids. Trimming left V 5 bases short and J 7 bases short, with 9 bases between. Per germline, CDR1 SGHTA and CDR2 FQGNSA. Written as DNA, the CDR3 is TGTGCCAGCAGCCCCAGCAGGAATGAGCAGTTCTTC. Amino acid sequence: CASSPSRNEQFF.

The rearrangement uses TRBV2 and TRBJ1-1; perhaps TRBD1 as D (6 bases). V was shortened by 8 bases and J by 3 bases, with 16 bases between the two germline ends. CDR1 and CDR2 from the germline V gene are SNHLY and FYNNEI. The CDR3 spans 14 residues. The CDR3 DNA reads as TGTGCCAGCGGGGGGGCAGATAGGGACACTGAAGCTTTCTTT. Translated, it gives CASGGADRDTEAFF.

This sequence joins TRBV5-1 and TRBJ1-4; D might be TRBD1 (6 bases). V lost 0 bases and J lost 4, with 19 bases in between. This CDR3 has 18 amino acids. The V gene's germline CDR1 is SGHRS and CDR2 YFSETQ. CDR3 protein: CASSLVLEGEGLNEKLFF. CDR3 DNA: TGCGCCAGCAGCTTGGTCCTCGAGGGGGAGGGCCTTAATGAAAAACTGTTTTTT.

In its sample, this clone was seen once. The chain employs TRBV7-3 and TRBJ2-3; no clear D gene. Germline V gene data show CDR1 as SGHTA and CDR2 as FQGTGA. There are 14 residues in the CDR3. Trimming took 3 bases from V and 2 from J, leaving 9 bases between them. The CDR3 bases are TGTGCCAGCAGCTTTGGTGGGGTCACAGATACGCAGTATTTT. Translated, it gives CASSFGGVTDTQYF. Full variable domain (remainder filled in from reference TRBV7-3 and TRBJ2-3): GAGVSQTPSNKVTEKGKYVELRCDPISGHTALYWYRQSLGQGPEFLIYFQGTGAADDSGLPNDRFFAVRPEGSVSTLKIQRTERGDSAVYLCASSFGGVTDTQYFGPGTRLTVL.

This sequence joins TRBV6-5 and TRBJ2-7; D gene ambiguous. Germline V gene data show CDR1 as MNHEY and CDR2 as SVGAGI. Trimming shortened V by 5 bases and J by 7 bases, and 9 bases separated the two germline ends. The CDR3 is 11 amino acids. CDR3 region: CASSRAREQYF. Written as DNA, the CDR3 is TGTGCCAGCAGTCGGGCCCGGGAGCAGTACTTC.

CDR3: CASSQSIGQPGNEQFF. DNA for the CDR3: TGTGCCAGCAGCCAATCGATCGGCCAGCCCGGCAATGAGCAGTTCTTC. The chain is built from TRBV16 and TRBJ2-1, with D uncertain. V lost 0 bases and J 6 bases, leaving 15 bases between the germline ends. The CDR3 is made up of 16 amino acids. Germline loops: CDR1 KGHSY, CDR2 FQNENV. Supplemented by reference TRBV16 and TRBJ2-1, the full variable domain reads GEEVAQTPKHLVRGEGQKAKLYCAPIKGHSYVFWYQQVLKNEFKFLISFQNENVFDETGMPKERFSAKCLPNSPCSLEIQATKLEDSAVYFCASSQSIGQPGNEQFFGPGTRLTVL.

The gene calls are TRBV5-1 and TRBJ1-3; D ambiguous. Between the trimmed V and J ends, which lost 4 bases and 0 bases, there was a span of 11 bases. The CDR3 length is 15 residues. Germline V lookup: CDR1 SGHRS, CDR2 YFSETQ. CDR3 nucleotides: TGCGCCAGCAGCCCCTCCTCAAGCTCTGGAAACACCATATATTTT. Translating gives CASSPSSSSGNTIYF.

With respect to this clone: The germline gene is not matched at one end of the junction; a read error may be the cause. The V call is TRBV5-1, the J call TRBJ2-5; D possibly matches TRBD1 or TRBD2 (6 bases each). The CDR3 is 14 amino acids. Germline CDR1 reads SGHRS; CDR2 reads YFSETQ. The CDR3 sequence: CASSLRGDQGTQYF. The CDR3 DNA reads as TGCGCCAGCAGCTTGAGGGGGGACCAAGGGACCCAGTACTTC. The full variable domain, rest sourced from reference TRBV5-1 and TRBJ2-5, is KAGVTQTPRYLIKTRGQQVTLSCSPISGHRSVSWYQQTPGQGLQFLFEYFSETQRNKGNFPGRFSGRQFSNSRSEMNVSTLELGDSALYLCASSLRGDQGTQYFGPGTRLLVL.